Shown below are 31 T cell receptor beta chains from a single sample sequenced in a study of siplizumab effects on memory and regulatory T cells (dated by TCRdb to about 2019). Receptors were amplified or captured by the immunoSEQ multiplex PCR assay. In TCRdb, the immuneACCESS table is reduced to in-frame sequences with V and J assigned. These tables do not hold every clone; where another copy was compared, an unresolved V gene accounts for under half, and the others remain unexplained. This sample lists about 120,000 clones; around 94% were detected once. The top ten hold roughly 1.7% of the sample. Sequenced: non-Treg CD4+ T cells sorted from blood. Sample cell subset or site, as interpreted from the label and publication: FACS-sorted unstimulated CD4+ non-regulatory T cells. The receptors originated from a human donor in good health.

CDR3 sequence: CASSETRGFFTDTQYF. The CDR3 nucleotides read TGTGCCAGCAGCGAAACCCGCGGGTTCTTTACAGATACGCAGTATTTT. The chain uses TRBV9 and TRBJ2-3, with D possibly matching TRBD2 (5 bases). This CDR3 has 16 amino acids. The ends were cut back, 3 bases at V and 3 bases at J, with 17 bases in the middle. Per the germline V gene, CDR1 is SGDLS and CDR2 is YYNGEE.

The chain employs TRBV5-1 and TRBJ1-1; TRBD1 is a possible D gene (5 bases). Trimming removed 0 bases at V and 1 base at J, with 10 bases between. The germline gives CDR1 SGHRS, CDR2 YFSETQ. The CDR3 is 15 amino acids. The CDR3 sequence: CASSLEGRGNTEAFF. For the CDR3, the DNA is TGCGCCAGCAGCTTGGAGGGAAGGGGGAACACTGAAGCTTTCTTT.

V gene TRBV19 combines with J gene TRBJ1-2; TRBD1 agrees at 11 bases. CDR3 size: 17 residues. Germline V CDR1 and CDR2: LNHDA, SQIVND (reference sequence). Trimming at V came to 4 bases and at J to 7 bases, leaving 14 bases not matched to a gene. The CDR3 DNA is TGTGCCAGTAGTAAGAGTAACGGACAGGGGGCGAAGGGTGGCTACACCTTC. Translated: CASSKSNGQGAKGGYTF.

This clone was detected only a few times. V and J are TRBV19 and TRBJ2-2, with D perhaps TRBD1 (5 bases). This CDR3 contains 17 residues. From germline, CDR1 is LNHDA and CDR2 SQIVND (reference sequence). V was clipped by 2 bases and J by 4 bases, with 17 bases between them. This CDR3 reads CASSISGRGVSTGELFF. In DNA form, the CDR3 reads TGTGCCAGTAGTATAAGTGGTAGGGGCGTATCCACCGGGGAGCTGTTTTTT.

This chain connects TRBV2 to TRBJ1-4; tentative D call: TRBD1 (6 bases). V was pared by 4 bases and J by 3 bases, with 12 bases between. This CDR3 region has 15 residues. CDR1 and CDR2 from the germline V gene are SNHLY and FYNNEI. CDR3 bases: TGTGCCAGCAGTGCAACCAGGGGCCCTAATGAAAAACTGTTTTTT. Its protein product is CASSATRGPNEKLFF. The full variable domain, with the rest looked up from reference TRBV2 and TRBJ1-4, is EPEVTQTPSHQVTQMGQEVILRCVPISNHLYFYWYRQILGQKVEFLVSFYNNEISEKSEIFDDQFSVERPDGSNFTLKIRSTKLEDSAMYFCASSATRGPNEKLFFGSGTQLSVL.

This clone was seen just once. The rearrangement joins TRBV6-4 to TRBJ2-5; 8 bases map to TRBD2. Germline V CDR1 and CDR2: MRHNA, SNTAGT. V lost 3 bases, J lost 2 bases, and 5 bases stayed unmatched. The CDR3 contains 15 residues. The CDR3 region is CASSEGAGVQETQYF. In nucleotides, the CDR3 is TGTGCCAGCAGTGAGGGAGCGGGAGTTCAAGAGACCCAGTACTTC.

The chain combines TRBV10-3 with TRBJ2-3; 12 bases are a match to TRBD2. Germline V gene sequence: CDR1 ENHRY, CDR2 SYGVKD. Trimming removed 4 bases from V and 0 bases from J; junction bases left unmatched: 11. The CDR3 is 19 amino acids. The CDR3 sequence is CAISGNALAGGTSTDTQYF. CDR3 DNA: TGTGCCATCAGTGGAAACGCACTAGCGGGGGGAACCAGCACAGATACGCAGTATTTT.

This chain joins TRBV19 and TRBJ1-1, with D possibly TRBD1 on 5 matching bases. The length of the CDR3 is 14 residues. Trimming took off 5 bases at V and 9 bases at J, with 19 bases between the two ends. Germline values: CDR1 LNHDA, CDR2 SQIVND (reference sequence). CDR3 DNA sequence: TGTGCCAGTAGTTCGAGCAGTGGGACGGATAAAGCTTTCTTT. Protein: CASSSSSGTDKAFF.

V usage is TRBV27 and J usage is TRBJ1-5, with D uncertain. CDR1 MNHEY and CDR2 SMNVEV come from the germline V gene (reference sequence). The CDR3 covers 14 residues. V lost 1 base and J 2 bases, leaving 6 bases between the germline ends. The chain's CDR3 is CASSLYLGNQPQHF. CDR3 DNA: TGTGCCAGCAGTTTATATTTGGGCAATCAGCCCCAGCATTTT.

V usage is TRBV29-1 and J usage is TRBJ2-7, with D tentatively TRBD1 (5 bases). The V and J ends lost 7 bases and 3 bases respectively, with 16 bases between them. The V gene's germline CDR1 is SQVTM and CDR2 ANQGSEA. This CDR3 region has 13 residues. CDR3 region: CSAADSRVYEQYF. The CDR3 DNA sequence: TGCAGCGCCGCCGACAGTAGGGTCTACGAGCAGTACTTC.

J is TRBJ2-1 and V is TRBV9; no clear D. The CDR3 sequence is 12 residues long. Germline CDR1 is SGDLS and CDR2 is YYNGEE. The germline V and J ends were trimmed by 2 bases and 8 bases, with 8 bases remaining between them. DNA for the CDR3: TGTGCCAGCAGCGTTCTAGATTATGAGCAGTTCTTC. This sequence encodes CASSVLDYEQFF. Using reference TRBV9 and TRBJ2-1 for the parts outside the CDR3, the full variable domain is DSGVTQTPKHLITATGQRVTLRCSPRSGDLSVYWYQQSLDQGLQFLIQYYNGEERAKGNILERFSAQQFPDLHSELNLSSLELGDSALYFCASSVLDYEQFFGPGTRLTVL.

The chain has TRBV18 and TRBJ1-5; maybe TRBD1 (5 bases). This CDR3 is built from 16 residues. Between the trimmed V and J ends, which lost 1 base and 6 bases, there was a span of 16 bases. Germline V lookup: CDR1 KGHSH, CDR2 LQKENI. Here the CDR3 DNA reads TGTGCCAGCTCACCACAGGGCCAGGGTACACCTCAGCCCCAGCATTTT. It yields the protein CASSPQGQGTPQPQHF. Complete variable domain (other parts from reference TRBV18 and TRBJ1-5): NAGVMQNPRHLVRRRGQEARLRCSPMKGHSHVYWYRQLPEEGLKFMVYLQKENIIDESGMPKERFSAEFPKEGPSILRIQQVVRGDSAAYFCASSPQGQGTPQPQHFGDGTRLSIL.

This chain links TRBV5-1 with TRBJ2-4; D possibly matches TRBD1 or TRBD2 (5 bases each). Trimming left V 4 bases short and J 1 base short, with 9 bases between. CDR1 is SGHRS, CDR2 YFSETQ, per germline. The CDR3 is made up of 14 amino acids. CDR3 nucleotide sequence: TGCGCCAGCAGCCCGGGGCCCGCCAAAAACATTCAGTACTTC. It yields the protein CASSPGPAKNIQYF.

This rearrangement joins TRBV30 to TRBJ2-6; D is tentatively TRBD1 or TRBD2 (5 bases each). V was cut by 1 base and J by 4 bases, with 11 bases left in between. The CDR3 extends over 15 amino acids. The V gene's germline CDR1 is GTSNPN and CDR2 SVGIG (reference sequence). CDR3 nucleotide sequence: TGTGCCTGGAGTGATACCGGGGCCGGGGCCAACGTCCTGACTTTC. Its protein is CAWSDTGAGANVLTF.

V gene TRBV18 combines with J gene TRBJ2-7, with D tentatively TRBD2 (5 bases). Trimming cost V 1 base and J 3 bases, with 16 bases left between them. This CDR3 has 16 residues. Germline V gives CDR1 KGHSH, CDR2 LQKENI. The CDR3 nucleotides read TGTGCCAGCTCACCACTAGAGGACTTGGCTTTCTACGAGCAGTACTTC. Translated, it gives CASSPLEDLAFYEQYF. Full variable domain (missing parts from reference TRBV18 and TRBJ2-7): NAGVMQNPRHLVRRRGQEARLRCSPMKGHSHVYWYRQLPEEGLKFMVYLQKENIIDESGMPKERFSAEFPKEGPSILRIQQVVRGDSAAYFCASSPLEDLAFYEQYFGPGTRLTVT.

This chain links TRBV11-2 with TRBJ1-5; D unclear. CDR1 and CDR2 from the germline V gene are SGHAT and FQNNGV. The CDR3 length is 13 residues. Trimming removed 1 base from V and 2 bases from J, with 3 bases in between. The CDR3 nucleotides read TGTGCCAGCAGCTTAGTGGGCAATCAGCCCCAGCATTTT. This encodes CASSLVGNQPQHF. The variable domain in full, completed from reference TRBV11-2 and TRBJ1-5, reads EAGVAQSPRYKIIEKRQSVAFWCNPISGHATLYWYQQILGQGPKLLIQFQNNGVVDDSQLPKDRFSAERLKGVDSTLKIQPAKLEDSAVYLCASSLVGNQPQHFGDGTRLSIL.

The chain is built from TRBV18 and TRBJ1-2; a possible D gene is TRBD1 (5 bases). With 2 bases removed from V and 6 bases from J, the gap between germline ends came to 10 bases. This CDR3 is 13 amino acids long. Germline V gene sequence: CDR1 KGHSH, CDR2 LQKENI. The CDR3 DNA sequence: TGTGCCAGCTCACCAACCAGGGAGCATGGCTACACCTTC. It yields the protein CASSPTREHGYTF.

V gene TRBV6-5 combines with J gene TRBJ2-7, with D possibly being TRBD1 or TRBD2 (5 bases each). CDR1 is MNHEY, CDR2 SVGAGI, per germline. V gave up 6 bases and J gave up 4 bases, with 13 bases separating them. The CDR3 covers 13 residues. CDR3 sequence reads: CASRRDGEYEQYF. CDR3 sequence (DNA): TGTGCCAGCAGACGGGACGGGGAATACGAGCAGTACTTC.

The CDR3 DNA reads TGTGCCAGTCGACAGGGACCTTCCTACGAGCAGTACTTC. Residues: CASRQGPSYEQYF. The chain uses TRBV2 and TRBJ2-7; 7 bases are shared with TRBD1. The CDR3 has 13 amino acids. V dropped 9 bases and J dropped 1; count of bases not matched to a gene: 6. Germline CDR1 SNHLY, CDR2 FYNNEI.

The chain carries TRBV7-3 and TRBJ2-5; 10 bases are a match to TRBD2. The length of the CDR3 is 13 residues. The V and J ends lost 3 bases and 7 bases, in that order; junction bases with no gene match: 2. Per germline, CDR1 SGHTA and CDR2 FQGTGA. CDR3 nucleotides: TGTGCCAGCAGCTTTGAGCGGGAGGGGACCCAGTACTTC. It yields the protein CASSFEREGTQYF.

The V gene is TRBV7-2, the J gene TRBJ1-2; D is ambiguous. The CDR3 is made up of 14 amino acids. V lost 5 bases and J 1 base, leaving 11 bases between the germline ends. Germline V CDR1 and CDR2: SGHTA, FQGNSA. In nucleotides, the CDR3 is TGTGCCAGCAGCCCGGAAGCCCTTAACTATGGCTACACCTTC. Encoded protein: CASSPEALNYGYTF.

The chain employs TRBV5-6 and TRBJ1-1; D is ambiguous. The CDR3 extends over 14 amino acids. V lost 1 base, J lost 1 base, and 8 bases lay in between. Germline V lookup: CDR1 SGHDT, CDR2 YYEEEE. CDR3 sequence (DNA): TGTGCCAGCAGCTTGATACGGGCGAACACTGAAGCTTTCTTT. It is translated as CASSLIRANTEAFF. Together with reference TRBV5-6 and TRBJ1-1, the CDR3 gives the full variable domain: DAGVTQSPTHLIKTRGQQVTLRCSPKSGHDTVSWYQQALGQGPQFIFQYYEEEERQRGNFPDRFSGHQFPNYSSELNVNALLLGDSALYLCASSLIRANTEAFFGQGTRLTVV.

The chain combines TRBV7-2 with TRBJ2-7; 7 bases align to TRBD1. The CDR3 runs to 15 residues. V trimming: 5 bases; J trimming: 1 base; junction bases outside the gene matches: 8. Germline assignment: CDR1 SGHTA and CDR2 FQGNSA. The CDR3 loop is CASSLGQRESYEQYF. The CDR3 bases are TGTGCCAGCAGCCTGGGACAGAGGGAGTCCTACGAGCAGTACTTC.

A single count supports this clone. This chain connects TRBV6-5 to TRBJ2-6; D remains unclear. CDR1 is MNHEY and CDR2 is SVGAGI in the germline V gene. V was cut by 2 bases and J by 1 base, with 6 bases left in between. This CDR3 spans 15 amino acids. CDR3 region: CASSYGVSGANVLTF. The CDR3 nucleotides read TGTGCCAGCAGTTACGGGGTATCTGGGGCCAACGTCCTGACTTTC.

This sequence joins TRBV6-6 and TRBJ2-1, with a weak D call TRBD1 (6 bases). The CDR3 sequence is 14 residues long. V shed 2 bases and J shed 7 bases, with 12 bases lying between them. The germline CDR1 and CDR2 sequences are MNHNY and SVGAGI (reference sequence). The DNA for the CDR3 is TGTGCCAGCAGTTACCAGGGTAGGGGGAATGAGCAGTTCTTC. This encodes CASSYQGRGNEQFF.

The gene calls are TRBV6-1 and TRBJ2-5, with D uncertain. The J call may be mistaken, given a closer DNA end match to TRBJ2-7. CDR3 size: 12 residues. Germline assignment: CDR1 MNHNS and CDR2 SASEGT. CDR3 amino acids: CASSIGTYEQYF. The CDR3 DNA reads TGTGCCAGCAGTATAGGGACCTACGAGCAGTACTTC.

V gene TRBV6-1 combines with J gene TRBJ2-2; TRBD2 might be the D (5 bases). Trimming took 7 bases from V and 2 from J, leaving 14 bases between them. This CDR3 comprises 15 residues. The germline gives CDR1 MNHNS, CDR2 SASEGT. This CDR3 reads CASTERRRNTGELFF. The CDR3 bases are TGTGCCAGCACCGAGAGGAGGAGAAACACCGGGGAGCTGTTTTTT.

The gene calls are TRBV2 and TRBJ2-1; D perhaps matches TRBD1 (6 bases). The CDR3 runs 14 residues. V lost 6 bases, J lost 9 bases, and 18 bases lay in between. Per the germline V gene, CDR1 is SNHLY and CDR2 is FYNNEI. The DNA for the CDR3 is TGTGCCAGCAGGGGCGTCAGGGGCAGGGGTGAGCAGTTCTTC. Amino acid sequence: CASRGVRGRGEQFF.

The J gene is TRBJ1-2, the V gene TRBV5-4, with 8 bases fitting TRBD1. From germline, CDR1 is SGHNT and CDR2 YYREEE (reference sequence). CDR3 length: 16 amino acids. The ends lost 0 bases at V and 3 bases at J; junction bases unmatched: 7. In nucleotides, the CDR3 is TGTGCCAGCAGCTTGGGGGGTGGACAGGGAGACTATGGCTACACCTTC. This gives the protein CASSLGGGQGDYGYTF. Based on the CDR3 plus reference TRBV5-4 and TRBJ1-2, the full variable domain is ETGVTQSPTHLIKTRGQQVTLRCSSQSGHNTVSWYQQALGQGPQFIFQYYREEENGRGNFPPRFSGLQFPNYSSELNVNALELDDSALYLCASSLGGGQGDYGYTFGSGTRLTVV.

The J gene is TRBJ2-1, the V gene TRBV5-1; TRBD1 aligns across 10 bases. This CDR3 region has 18 residues. Germline-derived CDR1 and CDR2 are SGHRS and YFSETQ. J lost 8 bases, V lost 0 bases, and 14 bases had no gene match. This CDR3 is CASSLGPVGQGFGDEQFF. CDR3 sequence (DNA): TGCGCCAGCAGCTTGGGCCCTGTGGGACAGGGGTTTGGAGATGAGCAGTTCTTC.

The chain combines TRBV29-1 with TRBJ2-1; 8 positions agree with TRBD1. The CDR3 sequence is 14 residues long. Germline values: CDR1 SQVTM, CDR2 ANQGSEA. With V trimmed by 6 bases and J by 6 bases, 10 bases remained unmatched. The CDR3 region is CSVLQATGANEQFF. For the CDR3, the DNA is TGCAGCGTACTACAAGCGACAGGGGCCAATGAGCAGTTCTTC.